The T cell receptor beta chain described here comes from a study of cytomegalovirus exposure and HLA in healthy donors. Points from the study as a whole: In a later analysis, TCR association rates varied by HLA locus: DRB1 most, HLA-C fewest. Looking again later, the authors saw that most CMV-associated TCR beta chains seemed HLA-restricted. The classifier, whose performance was assessed in both the original and validation cohorts, reportedly diagnosed cytomegalovirus status with high specificity and sensitivity.

The PCR was carried out with 60 Vbeta primers and 13 Jbeta primers. Original processing notes: A later analysis counted roughly 74 million unique TCR beta chains, 10 million to 12 million shared. The table came from immunoSEQ multiplex PCR; TCRdb's copy has only in-frame clones and leaves some out. V and J calls and clone size are those listed in that table; D and trimming were worked out from the DNA. The table lists roughly 100,000 clones, about an eighth of them singletons, with roughly a sixth in the top ten. There are a few counts of this clone. Antigen unknown. J lost 10 bases, V lost 1 base, and 8 bases had no gene match. The CDR3 extends over 15 amino acids. The germline V gene encodes CDR1 MDHEN and CDR2 SYDVKM.

The clonotype was recovered from a man between 40 and 49 years old in good health and CMV-seropositive. V gene TRBV28 combines with J gene TRBJ2-1; 9 bases match TRBD1. Material for sequencing was PBMCs. The CDR3 is CASSLLGQGVLEQFF. The CDR3 bases are TGTGCCAGCAGTTTATTGGGACAGGGAGTTCTCGAGCAGTTCTTC.